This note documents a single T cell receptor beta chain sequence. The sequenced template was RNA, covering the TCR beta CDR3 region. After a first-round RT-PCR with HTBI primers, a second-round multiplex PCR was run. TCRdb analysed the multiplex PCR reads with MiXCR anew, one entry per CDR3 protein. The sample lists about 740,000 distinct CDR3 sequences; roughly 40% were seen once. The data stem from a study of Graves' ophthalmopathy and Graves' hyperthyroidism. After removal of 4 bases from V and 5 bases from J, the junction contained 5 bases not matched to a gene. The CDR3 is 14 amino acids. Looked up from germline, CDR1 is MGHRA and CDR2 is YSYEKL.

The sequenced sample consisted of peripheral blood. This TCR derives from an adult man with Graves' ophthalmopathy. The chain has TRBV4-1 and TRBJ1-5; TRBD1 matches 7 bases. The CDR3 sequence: CASSLRQGHQPQHF. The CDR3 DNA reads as TGCGCCAGCAGCCTTCGACAGGGTCATCAGCCCCAGCATTTT.